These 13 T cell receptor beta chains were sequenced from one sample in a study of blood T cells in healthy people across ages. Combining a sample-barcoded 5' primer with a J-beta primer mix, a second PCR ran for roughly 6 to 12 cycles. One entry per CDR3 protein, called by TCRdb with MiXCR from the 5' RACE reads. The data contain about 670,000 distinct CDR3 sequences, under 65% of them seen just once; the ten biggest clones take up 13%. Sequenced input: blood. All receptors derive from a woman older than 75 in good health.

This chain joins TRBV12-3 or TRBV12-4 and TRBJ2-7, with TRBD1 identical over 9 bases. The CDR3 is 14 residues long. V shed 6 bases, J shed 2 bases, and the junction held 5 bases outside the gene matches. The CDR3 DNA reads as TGTGCCAGCAGGGGACAGGGTAGCCCCTACGAGCAGTACTTC. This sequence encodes CASRGQGSPYEQYF.

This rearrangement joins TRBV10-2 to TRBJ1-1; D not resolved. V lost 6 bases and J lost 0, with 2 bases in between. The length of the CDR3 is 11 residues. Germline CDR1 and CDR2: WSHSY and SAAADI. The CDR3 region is CASRVNTEAFF. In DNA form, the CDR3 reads TGCGCCAGCAGGGTGAACACTGAAGCTTTCTTT.

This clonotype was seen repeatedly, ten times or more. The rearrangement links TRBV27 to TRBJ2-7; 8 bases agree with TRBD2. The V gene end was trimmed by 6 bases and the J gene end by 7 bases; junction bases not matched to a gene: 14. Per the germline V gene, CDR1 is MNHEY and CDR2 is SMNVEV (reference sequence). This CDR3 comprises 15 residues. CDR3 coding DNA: TGTGCCAGCAGCCCGGGACTAGGGGGATTCGTGGAGCAGTACTTC. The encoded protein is CASSPGLGGFVEQYF.

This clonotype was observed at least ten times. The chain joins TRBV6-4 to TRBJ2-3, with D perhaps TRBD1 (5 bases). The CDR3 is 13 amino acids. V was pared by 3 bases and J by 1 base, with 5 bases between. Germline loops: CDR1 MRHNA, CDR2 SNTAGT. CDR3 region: CASSEQGTDTQYF. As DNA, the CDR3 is TGTGCCAGCAGTGAACAGGGCACAGATACGCAGTATTTT.

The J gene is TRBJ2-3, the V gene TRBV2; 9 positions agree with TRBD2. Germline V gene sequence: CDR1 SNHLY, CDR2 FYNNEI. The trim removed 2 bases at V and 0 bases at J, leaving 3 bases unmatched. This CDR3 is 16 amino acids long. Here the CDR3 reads CASSERLAGSTDTQYF. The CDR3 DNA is TGTGCCAGCAGTGAAAGGCTAGCGGGGAGCACAGATACGCAGTATTTT.

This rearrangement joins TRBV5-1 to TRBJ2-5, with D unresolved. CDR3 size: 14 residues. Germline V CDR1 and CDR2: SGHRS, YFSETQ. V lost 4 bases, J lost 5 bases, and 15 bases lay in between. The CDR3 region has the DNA TGCGCCAGCAGCCATGGCGTCGTGGGGGAGACCCAGTACTTC. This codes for CASSHGVVGETQYF.

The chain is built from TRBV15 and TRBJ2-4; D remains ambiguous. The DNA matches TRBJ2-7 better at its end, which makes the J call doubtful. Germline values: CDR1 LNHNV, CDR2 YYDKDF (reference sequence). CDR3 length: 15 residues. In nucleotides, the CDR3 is TGTGCCACCAGCAGAGTGGGCAGTCACGGCGACGAGCAGTACTTC. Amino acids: CATSRVGSHGDEQYF.

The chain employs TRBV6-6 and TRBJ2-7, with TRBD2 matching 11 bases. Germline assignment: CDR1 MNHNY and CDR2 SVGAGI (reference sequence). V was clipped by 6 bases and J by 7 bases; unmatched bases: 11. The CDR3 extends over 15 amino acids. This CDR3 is CASRSSTSGRGEQYF. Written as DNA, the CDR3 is TGTGCCAGCAGATCATCAACTAGCGGGAGAGGAGAGCAGTACTTC.

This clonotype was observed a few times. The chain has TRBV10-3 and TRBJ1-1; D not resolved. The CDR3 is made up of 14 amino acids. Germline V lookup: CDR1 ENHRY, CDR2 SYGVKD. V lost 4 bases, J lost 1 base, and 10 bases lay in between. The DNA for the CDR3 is TGTGCCATCAGTGTTAGCAGAACGAACACTGAAGCTTTCTTT. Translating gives CAISVSRTNTEAFF.

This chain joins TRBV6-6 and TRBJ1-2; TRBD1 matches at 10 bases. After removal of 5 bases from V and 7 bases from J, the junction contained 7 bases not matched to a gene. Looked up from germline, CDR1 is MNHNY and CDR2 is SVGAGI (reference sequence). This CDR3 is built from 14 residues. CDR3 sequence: CASSPGQGRGGYTF. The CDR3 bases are TGTGCCAGCAGTCCGGGACAGGGGAGGGGTGGCTACACCTTC.

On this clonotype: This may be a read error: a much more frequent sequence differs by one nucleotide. Here the CDR3 reads CATGSAGDNSPLHF. Written as DNA, the CDR3 is TGTGCCACCGGCAGTGCAGGAGATAATTCACCCCTCCACTTT. The chain is built from TRBV15 and TRBJ1-6; D unclear. This CDR3 has 14 residues. CDR1 LNHNV and CDR2 YYDKDF come from the germline V gene (reference sequence).

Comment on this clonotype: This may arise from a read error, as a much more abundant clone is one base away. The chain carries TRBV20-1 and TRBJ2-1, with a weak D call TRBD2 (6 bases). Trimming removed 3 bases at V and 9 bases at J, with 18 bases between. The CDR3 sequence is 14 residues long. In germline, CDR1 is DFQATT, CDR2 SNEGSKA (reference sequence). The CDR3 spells CSASTNGDLGEQFF. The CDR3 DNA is TGCAGTGCTAGTACTAACGGGGACTTAGGTGAGCAGTTCTTC.

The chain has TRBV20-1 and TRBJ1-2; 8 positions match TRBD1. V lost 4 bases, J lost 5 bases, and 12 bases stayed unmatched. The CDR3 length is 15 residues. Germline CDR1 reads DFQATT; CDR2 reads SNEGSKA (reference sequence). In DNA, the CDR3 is TGCAGTGCTACCAACCTTCCAGGGGGCTCATATGGCTACACCTTC. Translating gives CSATNLPGGSYGYTF.